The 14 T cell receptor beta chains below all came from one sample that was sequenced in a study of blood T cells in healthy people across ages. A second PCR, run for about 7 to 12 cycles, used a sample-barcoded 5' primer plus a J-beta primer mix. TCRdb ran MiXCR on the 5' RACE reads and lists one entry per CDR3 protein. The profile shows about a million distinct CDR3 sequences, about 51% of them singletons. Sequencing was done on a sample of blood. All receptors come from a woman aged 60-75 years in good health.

This chain's CDR3 is CASSSRQTVYNEQFF. As DNA, the CDR3 is TGTGCCAGCAGTTCAAGACAGACCGTCTACAATGAGCAGTTCTTC. The chain combines TRBV28 with TRBJ2-1; weak D call: TRBD1 (5 bases). This CDR3 spans 15 amino acids. Trimming stripped 4 bases from V and 3 bases from J, with 13 bases between. Germline assignment: CDR1 MDHEN and CDR2 SYDVKM.

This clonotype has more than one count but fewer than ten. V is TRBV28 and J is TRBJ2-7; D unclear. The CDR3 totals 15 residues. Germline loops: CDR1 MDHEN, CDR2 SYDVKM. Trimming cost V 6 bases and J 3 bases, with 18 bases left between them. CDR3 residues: CASSRPVPLYYEQYF. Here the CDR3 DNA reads TGTGCCAGCAGCCGACCTGTTCCCCTCTACTACGAGCAGTACTTC.

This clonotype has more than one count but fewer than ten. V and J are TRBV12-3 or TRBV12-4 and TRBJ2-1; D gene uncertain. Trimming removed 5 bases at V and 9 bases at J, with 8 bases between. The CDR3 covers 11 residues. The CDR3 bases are TGTGCCAGCAGTATGACGTTTGAGCAGTTCTTC. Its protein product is CASSMTFEQFF.

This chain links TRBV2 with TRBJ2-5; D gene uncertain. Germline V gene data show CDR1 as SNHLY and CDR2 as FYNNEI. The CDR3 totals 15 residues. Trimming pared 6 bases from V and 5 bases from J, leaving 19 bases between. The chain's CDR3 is CASRTSRQIFETQYF. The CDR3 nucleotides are TGTGCCAGCAGAACTTCAAGGCAGATCTTCGAGACCCAGTACTTC.

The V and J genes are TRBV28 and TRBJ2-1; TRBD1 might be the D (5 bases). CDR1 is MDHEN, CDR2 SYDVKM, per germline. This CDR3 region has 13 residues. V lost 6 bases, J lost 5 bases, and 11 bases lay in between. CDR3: CASRGRSHNEQFF. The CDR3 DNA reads TGTGCCAGCAGGGGGCGGAGCCACAATGAGCAGTTCTTC.

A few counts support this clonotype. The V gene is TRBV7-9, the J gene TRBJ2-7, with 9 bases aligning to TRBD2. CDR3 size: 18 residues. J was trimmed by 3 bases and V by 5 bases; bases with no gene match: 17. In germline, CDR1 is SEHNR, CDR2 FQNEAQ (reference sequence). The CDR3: CASSTTRTSAKGDYEQYF. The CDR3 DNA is TGTGCCAGCAGCACAACCAGGACTAGCGCCAAAGGGGACTACGAGCAGTACTTC.

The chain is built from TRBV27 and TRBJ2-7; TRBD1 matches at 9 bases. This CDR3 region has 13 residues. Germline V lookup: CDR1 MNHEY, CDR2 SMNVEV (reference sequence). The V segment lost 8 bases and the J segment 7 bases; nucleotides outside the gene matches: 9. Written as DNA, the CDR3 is TGTGCCAGCGCATACAGGGGGCTGGGTGAGCAGTACTTC. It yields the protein CASAYRGLGEQYF.

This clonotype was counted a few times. CDR3 coding DNA: TGCAGCGTTTTAGGGTTTGGCGAAAAACTGTTTTTT. It is translated as CSVLGFGEKLFF. The chain is built from TRBV29-1 and TRBJ1-4; D is unresolved. Germline CDR1 is SQVTM and CDR2 is ANQGSEA. CDR3 length: 12 amino acids. The ends were cut back, 5 bases at V and 8 bases at J, with 12 bases in the middle. The variable domain in full, completed from reference TRBV29-1 and TRBJ1-4, reads SAVISQKPSRDICQRGTSLTIQCQVDSQVTMMFWYRQQPGQSLTLIATANQGSEATYESGFVIDKFPISRPNLTFSTLTVSNMSPEDSSIYLCSVLGFGEKLFFGSGTQLSVL.

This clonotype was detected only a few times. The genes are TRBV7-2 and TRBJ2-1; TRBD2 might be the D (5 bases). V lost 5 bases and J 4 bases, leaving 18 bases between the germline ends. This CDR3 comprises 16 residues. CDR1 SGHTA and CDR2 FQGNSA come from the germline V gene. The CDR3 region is CASSESRGYIYNEQFF. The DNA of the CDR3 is TGTGCCAGCAGCGAGTCACGGGGTTACATATACAATGAGCAGTTCTTC.

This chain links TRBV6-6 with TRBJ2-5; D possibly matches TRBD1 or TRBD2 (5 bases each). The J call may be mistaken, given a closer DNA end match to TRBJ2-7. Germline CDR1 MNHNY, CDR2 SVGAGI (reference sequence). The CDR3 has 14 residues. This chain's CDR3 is CASIGDVNTYEQYF. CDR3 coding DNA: TGTGCCAGCATTGGGGACGTAAATACCTACGAGCAGTACTTC.

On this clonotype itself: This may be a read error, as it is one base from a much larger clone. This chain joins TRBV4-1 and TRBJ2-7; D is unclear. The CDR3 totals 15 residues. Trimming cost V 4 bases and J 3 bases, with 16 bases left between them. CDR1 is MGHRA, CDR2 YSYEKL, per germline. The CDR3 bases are TGCGCCAGCAGCCGTGGAGTTAGTAGGAGCTACGAGCAGTACTTC. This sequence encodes CASSRGVSRSYEQYF.

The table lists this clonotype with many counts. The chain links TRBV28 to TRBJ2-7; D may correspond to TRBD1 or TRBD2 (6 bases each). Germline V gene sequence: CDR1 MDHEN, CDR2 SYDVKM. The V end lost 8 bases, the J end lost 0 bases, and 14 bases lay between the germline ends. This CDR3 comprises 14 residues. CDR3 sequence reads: CASGRGGGSYEQYF. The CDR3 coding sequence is TGTGCCAGCGGTCGAGGGGGAGGCTCCTACGAGCAGTACTTC.

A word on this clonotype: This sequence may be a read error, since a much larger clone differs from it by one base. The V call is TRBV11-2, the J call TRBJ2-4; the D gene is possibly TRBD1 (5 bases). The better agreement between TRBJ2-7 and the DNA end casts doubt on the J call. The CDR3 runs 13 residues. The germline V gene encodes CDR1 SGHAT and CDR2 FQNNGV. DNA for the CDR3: TGTGCCAGCAGCTTAGAACCAGGGTACGAGCAGTACTTC. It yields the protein CASSLEPGYEQYF.

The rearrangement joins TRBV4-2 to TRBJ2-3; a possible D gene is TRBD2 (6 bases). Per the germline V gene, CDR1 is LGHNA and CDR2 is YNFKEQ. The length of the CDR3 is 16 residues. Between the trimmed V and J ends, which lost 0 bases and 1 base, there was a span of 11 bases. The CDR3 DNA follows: TGTGCCAGCAGCCAAGATGGGCGGGAAGGCACAGATACGCAGTATTTT. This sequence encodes CASSQDGREGTDTQYF.